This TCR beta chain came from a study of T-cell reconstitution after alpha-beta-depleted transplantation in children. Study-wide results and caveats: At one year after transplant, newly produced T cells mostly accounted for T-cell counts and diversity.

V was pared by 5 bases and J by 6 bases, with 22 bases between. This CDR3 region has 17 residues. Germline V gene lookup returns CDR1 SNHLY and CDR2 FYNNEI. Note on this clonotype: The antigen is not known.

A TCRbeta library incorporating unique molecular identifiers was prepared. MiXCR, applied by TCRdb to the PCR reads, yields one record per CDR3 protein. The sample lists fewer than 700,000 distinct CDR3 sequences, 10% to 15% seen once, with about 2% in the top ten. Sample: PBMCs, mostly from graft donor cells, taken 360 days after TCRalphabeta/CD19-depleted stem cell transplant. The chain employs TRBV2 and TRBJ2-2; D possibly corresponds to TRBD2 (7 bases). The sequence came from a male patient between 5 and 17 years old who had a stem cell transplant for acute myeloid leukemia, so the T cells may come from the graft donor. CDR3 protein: CASSPGRGLRGAGELFF. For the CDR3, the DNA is TGTGCCAGCAGTCCTGGGCGGGGGCTCCGGGGGGCCGGGGAGCTGTTTTTT.